At least ten counts were recorded for the clone carrying this T cell receptor (beta chain). Its target is not known. By 5'RACE template switching, TCR cDNA was produced, with a universal primer site and UMIs added in the process. TCRdb recomputed calls from the 5' RACE reads with MiXCR, one row per CDR3 protein. The data show about 240,000 distinct CDR3 sequences, 6.9% seen once. These data originate in a study of T cells after yellow fever vaccination. Study-level results: Weaker overall was a secondary response that nonetheless peaked faster, on day 5 versus 15. The booster saw the reappearance of most primary-vaccination clones (about 95% CD4, 70% to 90% CD8). Clonotypes shared by both compartments, CD4 and CD8, made up a small share.

The CDR3 sequence is 17 residues long. The germline CDR1 and CDR2 sequences are MNHEY and SVGEGT. The junction had 12 bases not matched to a gene; V was cut back by 6 bases and J by 3 bases. Source: CD4+ T cells sorted from PBMCs, taken 15 days after the yellow fever booster vaccination. This chain joins TRBV6-2 or TRBV6-3 and TRBJ2-7; 12 bases match TRBD2. This receptor was taken from a young man who received the YFV17D yellow fever vaccine. The CDR3 is CASSNDRTSGIGYEQYF. The CDR3 nucleotides are TGTGCCAGCAGCAACGACAGGACTAGCGGGATAGGCTACGAGCAGTACTTC.